This T cell receptor (beta chain) was obtained from a study of blood T cell repertoires in COVID-19. Study in general: Samples came from the United States, Italy and Spain, spanning acute and convalescent COVID-19. In each case, the material was cDNA or gDNA derived from T cells, B-cell-depleted T cells, or PBMCs.

Authors' processing steps: Estimation of nucleated cell counts relied on the amplification of reference gene primers. TCRdb's table, derived via immunoSEQ multiplex PCR, lists solely in-frame clones and lacks some. V, J and clone size are taken as reported in that table, and D and trimming were inferred from the DNA itself. The data contain more than 85,000 clones, 81% of them singletons. The V gene's germline CDR1 is LGHDT and CDR2 YNNKEL (reference sequence). CDR3 size: 14 residues. V shed 3 bases, J shed 7 bases, and the junction held 5 bases outside the gene matches. This receptor was taken from a man older than 75 with acute or convalescent COVID-19. The sample consisted of peripheral blood. The rearrangement joins TRBV3-1 (or the pseudogene TRBV3-2) to TRBJ1-5; 8 bases align to TRBD1. CDR3 residues: CASSQRQGRQPQHF. In DNA form, the CDR3 reads TGTGCCAGCAGCCAGAGACAGGGGAGACAGCCCCAGCATTTT.